Here is one TCR beta chain with its context. The antigen remains unidentified. This sample is part of a study of cytomegalovirus exposure and HLA in healthy donors. Study-wide background: Among 150 million to 200 million T cells, an earlier analysis found 117 million unique TCR beta sequences.

In the PCR, 60 Vbeta and 13 Jbeta primers were used. Data came from immunoSEQ multiplex PCR; TCRdb stores just in-frame clones and leaves some out. The table lists 150,000 or so clones, with about 1.6% in the top ten. General study findings and limits: A later analysis reportedly found fewer N-insertions in an Asian-associated ancestry cluster than the approximately 670-donor mean. A few of the chains that were CMV-associated were confirmed in vitro to be specific for CMV antigens. A later analysis linked a missense DCLRE1C variant to TCR beta V- and J-gene trimming.

J lost 10 bases, V lost 10 bases, and 12 bases had no gene match. This CDR3 region has 13 residues. Germline loops: CDR1 LNHNV, CDR2 YYDKDF (reference sequence). The source is a woman aged 50 to 60 in good health and CMV-seronegative. The chain combines TRBV15 with TRBJ2-1, with 8 bases lining up with TRBD2. The sample was PBMCs. The CDR3 DNA sequence: TGTGCCATCCCATCCCGGGAGGGAGGGGAGCAGTTCTTC. This codes for CAIPSREGGEQFF.